This entry concerns a single TCR beta chain. CDR1 and CDR2 from the germline V gene are SGDLS and YYNGEE. V was clipped by 0 bases and J by 4 bases, with 11 bases between them. This CDR3 has 16 residues. TCRdb's copy holds only in-frame clones and misses some; the assay was immunoSEQ multiplex PCR. The data show tens of thousands of clones, with 80% to 90% seen just once and approximately 4.7% held by the top ten. This record belongs to a study of blood T cell repertoires in COVID-19. Study as a whole: PBMCs, B-cell-depleted T cells, or T cells were the source of the cDNA or gDNA that made up the material.

This clonotype was obtained from a human donor in a cohort sampled during active COVID-19. The J gene is TRBJ2-6, the V gene TRBV9; D is undetermined. The sequencing sample was made of peripheral blood. The DNA for the CDR3 is TGTGCCAGCAGCGTAGCTCCGAGGTCCGGGGCCAACGTCCTGACTTTC. Its translation is CASSVAPRSGANVLTF.